The rows below give T cell receptor beta chains drawn from one sample of a study of cytomegalovirus exposure and HLA in healthy donors. Libraries were prepared by immunoSEQ multiplex PCR; TCRdb keeps only in-frame clonotypes and omits some of them. There are 50,000 to 70,000 clones in the sample; approximately 95% occur only once, and roughly 6.3% lies in the top ten. Sequenced input: PBMCs. These TCRs come from a woman in her late teens or twenties in good health and CMV-seropositive. Each CDR3 is given with its conserved first and last residue. Each record gives: clone size, D gene, J gene, V gene, CDR3 length, CDR3 DNA, CDR3 protein. D genes are given only for firm matches. Where a row states a size, it is once, few, many or the class of an expanded clone; other rows omit it.

>-|-|TRBJ1-5|TRBV2|13
TGTGCCAGCAAGATTTGGCCTAATCAGCCCCAGCATTTT
CASKIWPNQPQHF
>-|TRBD1|TRBJ1-2|TRBV11-1|13
TGTGCCAGCAGGGGGACAGGTGACTATGGCTACACCTTC
CASRGTGDYGYTF
>once|-|TRBJ1-4|TRBV5-1|14
TGCGCCAGCAGCTTGGAACGAAGAGGGGAAAAACTGTTTTTT
CASSLERRGEKLFF
>once|TRBD2|TRBJ2-7|TRBV28|15
TGTGCCAGCAACAAAGGCGGGGCGGGAGGGGGCGAGCAGTACTTC
CASNKGGAGGGEQYF
>-|TRBD1|TRBJ1-4|TRBV30|16
TGTGCCTGGAGAATCGACAGGGGGCGGACTAATGAAAAACTGTTTTTT
CAWRIDRGRTNEKLFF
>-|TRBD2|TRBJ2-7|TRBV6-5|14
TGTGCCAGCAGTTACGGCGGGAGGGGCTACGAGCAGTACTTC
CASSYGGRGYEQYF
>-|-|TRBJ2-7|TRBV4-1|14
TGCGCCAGCAGCCAAGCCTGGCCCAGTTACGAGCAGTACTTC
CASSQAWPSYEQYF
>-|TRBD2|TRBJ2-7|TRBV9|16
TGTGCCAGCAGCGTAGGGGGAGGCGGGAGCTCCTACGAGCAGTACTTC
CASSVGGGGSSYEQYF
>-|TRBD2|TRBJ2-1|TRBV11-3|15
TGTGCCAGCAGCTCTAGCGGGGGGGCGTACAATGAGCAGTTCTTC
CASSSSGGAYNEQFF
>-|TRBD1|TRBJ2-1|TRBV30|13
TGTGCCTGGAGAGACAGGGTAAGAAATGAGCAGTTCTTC
CAWRDRVRNEQFF
>-|TRBD1|TRBJ1-1|TRBV30|14
TGTGCCTGGAGCCTTCACAGGGGCGGCACTGAAGCTTTCTTT
CAWSLHRGGTEAFF
>-|TRBD2|TRBJ2-1|TRBV15|16
TGTGCCACCAGCGGACGACTAGCCGATCCTTACAATGAGCAGTTCTTC
CATSGRLADPYNEQFF
>once|-|TRBJ2-1|TRBV7-2|17
TGTGCCAGCAGCTTAGTGGTTAGCGGCGTCTCCTACAATGAGCAGTTCTTC
CASSLVVSGVSYNEQFF
>once|-|TRBJ1-2|TRBV5-1|16
TGCGCCAGCAGCTTATCTACAAGCCGGGGACTCCATGGCTACACCTTC
CASSLSTSRGLHGYTF
>-|-|TRBJ1-2|TRBV6-1|15
TGTGCCAGCAGTGAAGCGGGCAGGGGTACGTTCGGCTACACCTTC
CASSEAGRGTFGYTF
>-|TRBD1|TRBJ2-5|TRBV27|14
TGTGCCAGCAGTTTAGCTCAGGGGGCTGAGACCCAGTACTTC
CASSLAQGAETQYF
>-|TRBD2|TRBJ2-1|TRBV7-3|17
TGTGCCAGCAGCTTAGGCTGGACTAGCGGCTCCTACAATGAGCAGTTCTTC
CASSLGWTSGSYNEQFF
>-|TRBD1|TRBJ2-7|TRBV4-2|13
TGTGCCAGCAGCCGAGGGACCAGGGGGGAGCAGTACTTC
CASSRGTRGEQYF
>-|-|TRBJ1-2|TRBV5-1|13
TGCGCCAGCAGCGATACAGGGCCGGGTGGCTACACCTTC
CASSDTGPGGYTF
>-|-|TRBJ1-5|TRBV2|12
TGTGCCAGCAGTGGTCTAAATCAGCCCCAGCATTTT
CASSGLNQPQHF
>-|-|TRBJ2-6|TRBV5-1|15
TGCGCCAGCAGCCTAGGCCTAGCTGGGGCCAACGTCCTGACTTTC
CASSLGLAGANVLTF
>-|TRBD1|TRBJ2-5|TRBV4-1|16
TGCGCCAGCAGCCAGACCGGGACAGGGTTGAGAGAGACCCAGTACTTC
CASSQTGTGLRETQYF
>-|-|TRBJ2-7|TRBV4-3|13
TGCGCCAGCAGCTCCCTCCGCTCCTACGAGCAGTACTTC
CASSSLRSYEQYF
>-|-|TRBJ2-3|TRBV4-2|18
TGTGCCAGCAGCCAAGACCTCCCTACTCGGCGGGTATCAGATACGCAGTATTTT
CASSQDLPTRRVSDTQYF
>-|-|TRBJ1-2|TRBV7-9|12
TGTGCCAGCAGCTTAGGGTTTAGAGGCTACACCTTC
CASSLGFRGYTF
>-|-|TRBJ1-1|TRBV11-3|13
TGTGCCAGCAGCTTAGAAGACACGACTGAAGCTTTCTTT
CASSLEDTTEAFF
>-|-|TRBJ2-7|TRBV5-1|15
TGCGCCAGCAGCCCCACGGAGCAACTCGGGTACGAGCAGTACTTC
CASSPTEQLGYEQYF
>-|TRBD1|TRBJ1-5|TRBV27|14
TGTGCCAGCAGGACGACAGGGGGCAATCAGCCCCAGCATTTT
CASRTTGGNQPQHF
>-|TRBD1|TRBJ1-6|TRBV4-3|13
TGCGCCAGCAGCCCGACAGGGGAATCACCCCTCCACTTT
CASSPTGESPLHF
>-|-|TRBJ1-3|TRBV11-2|15
TGTGCCAGCAGCCAGTCCGGGTCCTCTGGAAACACCATATATTTT
CASSQSGSSGNTIYF
>-|TRBD1|TRBJ1-2|TRBV7-3|14
TGTGCCAGCAGCTTAGACAGGGGCGGCTATGGCTACACCTTC
CASSLDRGGYGYTF
>-|TRBD2|TRBJ2-3|TRBV25-1|15
TGTGCCAGCAGTGAGCCCGGGACTAGAAGAGATACGCAGTATTTT
CASSEPGTRRDTQYF
>-|-|TRBJ1-1|TRBV5-5|13
TGTGCCAGCAGCCCCCCTCGGGGTACTGAAGCTTTCTTT
CASSPPRGTEAFF
>-|-|TRBJ1-1|TRBV6-5|15
TGTGCCAGCAGTTACAGGGGGGGTGGGGACACTGAAGCTTTCTTT
CASSYRGGGDTEAFF
>-|TRBD1|TRBJ2-7|TRBV28|14
TGTGCCAGCAGTGTCCCGGGACAGGGGGCAGGGCAGTACTTC
CASSVPGQGAGQYF
>once|TRBD2|TRBJ2-7|TRBV27|14
TGTGCCAGCAGGAGGACTAGCGGGATCTACGAGCAGTACTTC
CASRRTSGIYEQYF
>-|TRBD1|TRBJ1-5|TRBV4-1|17
TGCGCCAGCAGCCATCCACAGGGGGCTTTGGGCAATCAGCCCCAGCATTTT
CASSHPQGALGNQPQHF
>once|-|TRBJ2-2|TRBV9|13
TGTGCCAGCAGCGTAGATTGGCCCGGGGAGCTGTTTTTT
CASSVDWPGELFF
>-|-|TRBJ2-7|TRBV5-1|14
TGCGCCAGCAGCTTGAGAACAGACCCCTACGAGCAGTACTTC
CASSLRTDPYEQYF
>-|-|TRBJ2-7|TRBV29-1|14
TGCAGCGTACTCGAACAGGGGAGGTCCTACGAGCAGTACTTC
CSVLEQGRSYEQYF
>-|-|TRBJ1-2|TRBV27|13
TGTGCCAGCAGTTGGGGCAGGGGAAGGGGCTACACCTTC
CASSWGRGRGYTF
>-|-|TRBJ1-6|TRBV4-3|16
TGCGCCAGCAGCCCACTCGACCGGGGTGGAAATTCACCCCTCCACTTT
CASSPLDRGGNSPLHF
>-|-|TRBJ2-1|TRBV6-1|14
TGTGCCAGCAGTGAACCGACAGGGAGGAATGAGCAGTTCTTC
CASSEPTGRNEQFF
>-|-|TRBJ1-1|TRBV14|15
TGTGCCAGCAGCCAAGGGGGAGCCTTGAACACTGAAGCTTTCTTT
CASSQGGALNTEAFF
>-|TRBD1|TRBJ1-2|TRBV27|14
TGTGCCAGCAAGGTTGACAGGGGAACCTATGGCTACACCTTC
CASKVDRGTYGYTF
>once|TRBD1|TRBJ1-2|TRBV4-1|15
TGCGCCAGCAGCCAAGGACAGGGGGCATGGTATGGCTACACCTTC
CASSQGQGAWYGYTF